The 24 T cell receptor beta chains below all came from one sample that was sequenced in a study of blood T cell repertoires in COVID-19. Clones were sequenced by immunoSEQ multiplex PCR, and TCRdb holds only the in-frame ones, with some missing. Of about 150,000 clones listed, 83% are singletons. The source material was peripheral blood. The receptors shown here come from a woman aged 55-69 years with COVID-19, enrolled during active disease.

This clone has only one observation. The chain links TRBV4-1 to TRBJ1-5; D gene ambiguous. Germline assignment: CDR1 MGHRA and CDR2 YSYEKL. The V end was cut by 4 bases, the J end by 5 bases, with 9 bases between. The CDR3 is 13 residues long. The CDR3 DNA is TGCGCCAGCAGCCTTTCCGAGGATCAGCCCCAGCATTTT. This sequence encodes CASSLSEDQPQHF.

This chain uses TRBV6-5 with TRBJ1-2, with TRBD1 matching over 9 bases. The junction had 5 bases not matched to a gene; V was cut back by 5 bases and J by 1 base. This CDR3 is built from 15 residues. Germline V CDR1 and CDR2: MNHEY, SVGAGI. CDR3 protein: CASSISGQGNYGYTF. Written as DNA, the CDR3 is TGTGCCAGCAGTATATCGGGACAGGGTAACTATGGCTACACCTTC.

The chain links TRBV15 to TRBJ2-1; TRBD1 matches at 9 bases. The germline gives CDR1 LNHNV, CDR2 YYDKDF (reference sequence). This CDR3 spans 15 amino acids. J was trimmed by 5 bases and V by 0 bases; bases with no gene match: 2. The CDR3 DNA reads TGTGCCACCAGCAGAGAGGGACAGGGAGACAATGAGCAGTTCTTC. It codes for CATSREGQGDNEQFF.

This clone was seen more than once but under ten times. The V gene is TRBV18, the J gene TRBJ2-1; D remains ambiguous. CDR1 and CDR2 (germline): KGHSH, LQKENI. The CDR3 loop spans 12 amino acids. The V end was cut by 2 bases, the J end by 10 bases, with 9 bases between. CDR3 amino acids: CASSPISTEQFF. The DNA of the CDR3 is TGTGCCAGCTCACCAATTTCGACAGAGCAGTTCTTC.

The chain uses TRBV9 and TRBJ1-1; 8 positions agree with TRBD1. J was trimmed by 5 bases and V by 2 bases; bases with no gene match: 5. Germline CDR1 and CDR2: SGDLS and YYNGEE. The CDR3 runs 14 residues. The CDR3 bases are TGTGCCAGCAGCGTGTCAGGGGGCGGGACTGAAGCTTTCTTT. This encodes CASSVSGGGTEAFF.

This chain joins TRBV7-3 and TRBJ2-5, with D maybe TRBD1 (5 bases). The CDR3 contains 13 residues. Germline values: CDR1 SGHTA, CDR2 FQGTGA. V shed 2 bases and J shed 2 bases, with 6 bases lying between them. The chain's CDR3 is CASSLQGQETQYF. For the CDR3, the DNA is TGTGCCAGCAGCTTACAGGGTCAAGAGACCCAGTACTTC.

The rearrangement uses TRBV27 and TRBJ2-7, with D maybe TRBD1 (5 bases). Germline loops: CDR1 MNHEY, CDR2 SMNVEV (reference sequence). The CDR3 consists of 14 residues. The germline V and J ends were trimmed by 2 bases and 3 bases, with 11 bases remaining between them. This CDR3 reads CASSLERGNYEQYF. CDR3 DNA: TGTGCCAGCAGTTTAGAAAGGGGAAACTACGAGCAGTACTTC.

The chain employs TRBV24-1 and TRBJ2-5; 15 nucleotides match TRBD2. V dropped 7 bases and J dropped 0; count of bases not matched to a gene: 2. This CDR3 is 16 amino acids long. Germline loops: CDR1 KGHDR, CDR2 SFDVKD. Written as DNA, the CDR3 is TGTGCCACCAGGGGGACTAGCGGGGGGAACCAAGAGACCCAGTACTTC. Its protein is CATRGTSGGNQETQYF.

This clone was picked up a small number of times. The V and J genes are TRBV2 and TRBJ1-2, with 8 bases fitting TRBD1. The CDR3 loop spans 14 amino acids. Germline-derived CDR1 and CDR2 are SNHLY and FYNNEI. V lost 9 bases to trimming and J lost 7 bases; unmatched junction nucleotides: 13. The CDR3: CASTLARTGFGYTF. The DNA for the CDR3 is TGTGCCAGTACCTTAGCAAGGACAGGGTTTGGCTACACCTTC.

The sample holds one count of this clone. This chain uses TRBV7-9 with TRBJ1-1, with 10 bases identical to TRBD1. The germline V gene has CDR1 SEHNR and CDR2 FQNEAQ (reference sequence). The CDR3 sequence is 14 residues long. With V trimmed by 7 bases and J by 4 bases, 6 bases remained unmatched. In DNA, the CDR3 is TGTGCCAGCACCGATCGACAGGGGGCCACTGAAGCTTTCTTT. It is translated as CASTDRQGATEAFF.

This chain links TRBV19 with TRBJ1-6; no clear D. The CDR3 contains 13 residues. Germline V gives CDR1 LNHDA, CDR2 SQIVND (reference sequence). V was clipped by 10 bases and J by 6 bases, with 13 bases between them. The CDR3 sequence is CATRREGNSPLHF. CDR3 nucleotide sequence: TGTGCCACACGGAGGGAGGGTAATTCACCCCTCCACTTT.

This clone has a handful of counts. The chain carries TRBV3-1 (or the pseudogene TRBV3-2) and TRBJ1-1; tentative D call: TRBD1 (6 bases). CDR1 LGHDT and CDR2 YNNKEL come from the germline V gene (reference sequence). This CDR3 has 16 residues. V lost 2 bases and J 1 base, leaving 14 bases between the germline ends. CDR3 residues: CASSQRRGTGNTEAFF. The CDR3 DNA reads as TGTGCCAGCAGCCAACGCAGGGGTACGGGGAACACTGAAGCTTTCTTT.

The chain recombines TRBV18 with TRBJ1-1; 7 bases are shared with TRBD1. The CDR3 loop spans 13 amino acids. The J segment lost 4 bases and the V segment lost 2 bases, leaving 1 base of the junction unmatched. CDR1 and CDR2 (germline): KGHSH, LQKENI. In nucleotides, the CDR3 is TGTGCCAGCTCACCAGACAGGGTCACTGAAGCTTTCTTT. Translated: CASSPDRVTEAFF.

The rearrangement uses TRBV5-1 and TRBJ1-6; D unclear. The germline gives CDR1 SGHRS, CDR2 YFSETQ. The CDR3 covers 13 residues. Trimming took off 3 bases at V and 7 bases at J, with 8 bases between the two ends. This CDR3 reads CASSWTGNSPLHF. The CDR3 DNA reads as TGCGCCAGCAGCTGGACGGGGAATTCACCCCTCCACTTT. Looking up the rest from reference TRBV5-1 and TRBJ1-6 gives the full variable domain: KAGVTQTPRYLIKTRGQQVTLSCSPISGHRSVSWYQQTPGQGLQFLFEYFSETQRNKGNFPGRFSGRQFSNSRSEMNVSTLELGDSALYLCASSWTGNSPLHFGNGTRLTVT.

This chain links TRBV19 with TRBJ2-2, with TRBD2 matching over 7 bases. This CDR3 contains 14 residues. Per germline, CDR1 LNHDA and CDR2 SQIVND (reference sequence). V lost 3 bases and J lost 6; bases outside the gene matches: 4. CDR3 sequence reads: CASSIRGGAGELFF. The CDR3 region has the DNA TGTGCCAGTAGTATCCGGGGAGGGGCCGGGGAGCTGTTTTTT.

V is TRBV6-5 and J is TRBJ1-1; TRBD1 might be the D (5 bases). The germline V and J ends were trimmed by 0 bases and 0 bases, with 11 bases remaining between them. This CDR3 has 16 residues. Looked up from germline, CDR1 is MNHEY and CDR2 is SVGAGI. The CDR3 reads CASSYSPTALNTEAFF. The DNA of the CDR3 is TGTGCCAGCAGTTACTCGCCGACAGCCTTGAACACTGAAGCTTTCTTT.

V gene TRBV6-4 combines with J gene TRBJ1-3; D uncertain. The V gene lost 4 bases and the J gene lost 0 bases, with 13 bases spanning the gap. There are 16 residues in the CDR3. CDR1 and CDR2 from the germline V gene are MRHNA and SNTAGT. CDR3 residues: CASSVGTRSSGNTIYF. The CDR3 DNA reads TGTGCCAGCAGTGTAGGTACAAGGAGCTCTGGAAACACCATATATTTT.

This clone occurred a few times. The chain carries TRBV7-2 and TRBJ2-7, with D hard to call. V lost 5 bases to trimming and J lost 6 bases, with 14 bases between them. Germline CDR1 and CDR2: SGHTA and FQGNSA. The CDR3 loop spans 13 amino acids. The CDR3 region has the DNA TGTGCCAGCAGCCATTCGTATGCCGGCGAGCAGTACGTC. It encodes CASSHSYAGEQYV.

This clone was found a few times. The genes are TRBV30 and TRBJ1-1, with TRBD1 as a possible D gene (5 bases). In germline, CDR1 is GTSNPN, CDR2 SVGIG (reference sequence). V was trimmed by 0 bases and J by 6 bases, leaving 11 bases between them. The length of the CDR3 is 13 residues. The CDR3 loop is CAWSVQVSPEAFF. In DNA, the CDR3 is TGTGCCTGGAGTGTACAGGTCAGTCCTGAAGCTTTCTTT.

J is TRBJ1-2 and V is TRBV4-1; 10 bases are shared with TRBD1. Germline loops: CDR1 MGHRA, CDR2 YSYEKL. V trimming: 2 bases; J trimming: 6 bases; junction bases outside the gene matches: 6. The CDR3 extends over 15 amino acids. The CDR3 DNA is TGCGCCAGCAGCCAACCGGGACAGGGGCATCATGGCTACACCTTC. It translates to CASSQPGQGHHGYTF.

The chain recombines TRBV7-9 with TRBJ1-2; D is uncertain. V was shortened by 3 bases and J by 5 bases, with 13 bases between the two germline ends. Per germline, CDR1 SEHNR and CDR2 FQNEAQ (reference sequence). This CDR3 spans 14 amino acids. The CDR3 region is CASSFEGSAYGYTF. The CDR3 DNA is TGTGCCAGCAGCTTTGAGGGCTCCGCATATGGCTACACCTTC.

This sequence joins TRBV27 and TRBJ2-1, with 16 bases identical to TRBD2. This CDR3 has 19 residues. CDR1 MNHEY and CDR2 SMNVEV come from the germline V gene (reference sequence). J lost 2 bases, V lost 3 bases, and 7 bases had no gene match. Here the CDR3 reads CASSFWGTSGRAAYNEQFF. CDR3 DNA sequence: TGTGCCAGCAGTTTTTGGGGGACTAGCGGGAGGGCGGCCTACAATGAGCAGTTCTTC.

The rearrangement links TRBV29-1 to TRBJ2-5, with TRBD2 matching over 7 bases. The CDR3 has 12 residues. The V gene's germline CDR1 is SQVTM and CDR2 ANQGSEA. V lost 7 bases, J lost 4 bases, and 6 bases stayed unmatched. DNA of the CDR3: TGCAGCGCTGGACTAGTCAGAGAGACCCAGTACTTC. It is translated as CSAGLVRETQYF.

The sample holds many counts of this clone. V and J are TRBV24-1 and TRBJ1-2; a possible D gene is TRBD1 (5 bases). The CDR3 consists of 16 residues. The germline V and J ends were trimmed by 5 bases and 4 bases, with 19 bases remaining between them. CDR1 and CDR2 from the germline V gene are KGHDR and SFDVKD. DNA for the CDR3: TGTGCCACCAGTGCCTCCTGGGGCAGGGCAGGCTATGGCTACACCTTC. Its protein product is CATSASWGRAGYGYTF.